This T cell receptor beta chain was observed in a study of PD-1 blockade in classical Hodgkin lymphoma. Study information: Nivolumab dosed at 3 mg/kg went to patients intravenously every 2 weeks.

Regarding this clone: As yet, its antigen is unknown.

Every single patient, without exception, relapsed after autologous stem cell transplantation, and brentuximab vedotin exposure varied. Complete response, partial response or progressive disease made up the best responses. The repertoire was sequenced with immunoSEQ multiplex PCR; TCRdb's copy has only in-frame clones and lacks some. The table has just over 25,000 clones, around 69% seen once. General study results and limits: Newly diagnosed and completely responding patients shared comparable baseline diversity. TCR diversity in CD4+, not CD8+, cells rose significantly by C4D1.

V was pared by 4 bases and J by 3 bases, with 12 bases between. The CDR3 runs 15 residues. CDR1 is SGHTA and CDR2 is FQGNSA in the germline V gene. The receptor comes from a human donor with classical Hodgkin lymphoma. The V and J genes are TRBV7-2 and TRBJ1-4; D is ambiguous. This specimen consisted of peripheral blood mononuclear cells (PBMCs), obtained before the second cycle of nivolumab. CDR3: CASSSRRASNEKLFF. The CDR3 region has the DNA TGTGCCAGCAGCTCCAGACGGGCCTCTAATGAAAAACTGTTTTTT.